These 22 T cell receptor beta chains originate from one sample sequenced in a study of shared clonotypes between healthy human individuals. Sequencing used immunoSEQ multiplex PCR; TCRdb keeps in-frame clones, though not all of them. This sample has some 2,500,000 clones, with about nine tenths found just once. The sequenced sample consisted of naive CD4+ T cells from PBMCs. Described subset: CD45RA+ positively selected. All receptors derive from a man in his late teens or twenties in good health. Some clones in this sample may be carry-over from other donors' samples.

The chain has TRBV28 and TRBJ2-7; tentatively, D is TRBD1 or TRBD2 (5 bases each). The CDR3 extends over 13 amino acids. Germline CDR1 MDHEN, CDR2 SYDVKM. V lost 5 bases to trimming and J lost 7 bases, with 15 bases between them. This CDR3 reads CASSPSPGGEQYF. CDR3 in DNA: TGTGCCAGCAGTCCCTCCCCTGGGGGTGAGCAGTACTTC.

In DNA, the CDR3 is TGTGCCAGCTCACCTATACAGTACAATGAGCAGTTCTTC. It is translated as CASSPIQYNEQFF. This rearrangement joins TRBV18 to TRBJ2-1; D is ambiguous. Trimming removed 3 bases at V and 4 bases at J, with 7 bases between. This CDR3 is 13 amino acids long. CDR1 is KGHSH, CDR2 LQKENI, per germline.

The chain uses TRBV27 and TRBJ2-4; 8 bases fit TRBD1. Germline V lookup: CDR1 MNHEY, CDR2 SMNVEV (reference sequence). The CDR3 is made up of 13 amino acids. Losses at the gene ends were 4 bases for V and 10 bases for J; bases not matched to a gene: 6. This CDR3 reads CASSSDRGWIQYF. The CDR3 DNA reads as TGTGCCAGCAGTTCAGACAGGGGCTGGATTCAGTACTTC.

The chain recombines TRBV18 with TRBJ1-2; D is perhaps TRBD1 (6 bases). Germline V gene sequence: CDR1 KGHSH, CDR2 LQKENI. Trimming cost V 3 bases and J 4 bases, with 9 bases left between them. CDR3 length: 13 residues. CDR3 nucleotides: TGTGCCAGCTCACCCGGGGGGCTCTATGGCTACACCTTC. Translated, it gives CASSPGGLYGYTF.

The chain links TRBV5-1 to TRBJ1-1; 7 bases are a match to TRBD1. Germline trimming cut 4 bases from V and 0 bases from J; bases unmatched to any gene: 9. This CDR3 has 16 amino acids. CDR1 and CDR2 (germline): SGHRS, YFSETQ. The DNA for the CDR3 is TGCGCCAGCAGCCAGAGGACAGGCTCCATGAACACTGAAGCTTTCTTT. Encoded protein: CASSQRTGSMNTEAFF.

This chain links TRBV2 with TRBJ2-3; D is unclear. Germline lookup yields CDR1 SNHLY and CDR2 FYNNEI. The ends were cut back, 6 bases at V and 2 bases at J, with 9 bases in the middle. This CDR3 comprises 13 residues. In DNA form, the CDR3 reads TGTGCCAGCAGGGGCCCGTACACAGATACGCAGTATTTT. This encodes CASRGPYTDTQYF.

In this sample, this clone turned up a few times. Germline is not matched at one junction end, which may reflect a read error. The rearrangement uses TRBV18 and TRBJ2-7, with D tentatively TRBD2 (5 bases). Germline values: CDR1 KGHSH, CDR2 LQKENI. This CDR3 is built from 13 residues. CDR3 sequence (DNA): TGTGCCAGCTCACCGCCTAATCTCGGGGAGCCGTACTTC. This translates into CASSPPNLGEPYF.

This clone occurred once. The J gene is TRBJ2-7, the V gene TRBV5-6, with D tentatively TRBD2 (6 bases). The V end was cut by 4 bases, the J end by 5 bases, with 19 bases between. CDR1 and CDR2 from the germline V gene are SGHDT and YYEEEE. The CDR3 covers 15 residues. The CDR3 reads CASSTEGLTPNEQYF. The CDR3 DNA is TGTGCCAGCAGCACCGAGGGACTTACCCCCAACGAGCAGTACTTC.

CDR3 coding DNA: TGTGCCAGCAGTGAAGGATATACGACAGGGGTAGCCTACGAGCAGTACTTC. Translation gives CASSEGYTTGVAYEQYF. The chain employs TRBV6-1 and TRBJ2-7; 8 bases match TRBD1. V lost 1 base to trimming and J lost 2 bases; unmatched junction nucleotides: 10. The CDR3 has 17 residues. Germline values: CDR1 MNHNS, CDR2 SASEGT.

The V and J genes are TRBV2 and TRBJ2-3; 7 bases fit TRBD1. J lost 13 bases, V lost 6 bases, and 10 bases had no gene match. Germline CDR1 and CDR2: SNHLY and FYNNEI. The CDR3 length is 12 residues. The CDR3 is CASSLDSTGEYF. The CDR3 coding sequence is TGTGCCAGCAGCTTGGACAGCACAGGGGAGTATTTT.

This chain links TRBV29-1 with TRBJ1-1; 12 bases are shared with TRBD1. Trimming took 0 bases from V and 10 from J; bases not matched to a gene: 6. The CDR3 length is 14 residues. Germline V gene data show CDR1 as SQVTM and CDR2 as ANQGSEA. Here the CDR3 reads CSVEDRGQGALAFF. CDR3 nucleotides: TGCAGCGTTGAAGATCGGGGACAGGGGGCGTTAGCTTTCTTT.

The chain couples TRBV10-3 to TRBJ1-2; 8 nucleotides match TRBD1. The CDR3 sequence is 14 residues long. Germline assignment: CDR1 ENHRY and CDR2 SYGVKD. With 5 bases clipped from V and 6 bases from J, the junction kept 8 bases outside the gene matches. The CDR3 is CAISLQGEMDGYTF. CDR3 nucleotide sequence: TGTGCCATCAGTCTACAGGGGGAAATGGATGGCTACACCTTC.

As to this clone: The sample carries other DNA sequences with the same CDR3. J is TRBJ2-3 and V is TRBV5-1; the D gene is possibly TRBD1 (6 bases). The CDR3 extends over 13 amino acids. V was cut by 4 bases and J by 4 bases, with 10 bases left in between. CDR1 SGHRS and CDR2 YFSETQ come from the germline V gene. The CDR3 spells CASSLQGADTQYF. In nucleotides, the CDR3 is TGCGCCAGCAGCCTACAGGGTGCAGATACGCAGTATTTT. Combining the CDR3 with reference TRBV5-1 and TRBJ2-3 gives the whole variable domain KAGVTQTPRYLIKTRGQQVTLSCSPISGHRSVSWYQQTPGQGLQFLFEYFSETQRNKGNFPGRFSGRQFSNSRSEMNVSTLELGDSALYLCASSLQGADTQYFGPGTRLTVL.

The rearrangement joins TRBV9 to TRBJ1-5; possibly TRBD1 for D (6 bases). CDR1 SGDLS and CDR2 YYNGEE come from the germline V gene. Trimming shortened V by 0 bases and J by 10 bases, and 14 bases separated the two germline ends. The CDR3 consists of 14 residues. In nucleotides, the CDR3 is TGTGCCAGCAGCGTAGAGGGGGTCCCCGGACCCCAGCATTTT. Its protein product is CASSVEGVPGPQHF.

The chain recombines TRBV7-9 with TRBJ2-1; a weak D match, TRBD1 (6 bases). CDR3 length: 14 residues. Germline values: CDR1 SEHNR, CDR2 FQNEAQ (reference sequence). Trimming pared 5 bases from V and 1 base from J, leaving 9 bases between. CDR3 protein: CASSPDRSYNEQFF. CDR3 bases: TGTGCCAGCAGCCCGGACAGATCCTACAATGAGCAGTTCTTC. The full variable domain, with the rest looked up from reference TRBV7-9 and TRBJ2-1, is DTGVSQNPRHKITKRGQNVTFRCDPISEHNRLYWYRQTLGQGPEFLTYFQNEAQLEKSRLLSDRFSAERPKGSFSTLEIQRTEQGDSAMYLCASSPDRSYNEQFFGPGTRLTVL.

The genes are TRBV4-1 and TRBJ2-5; 9 bases line up with TRBD2. V lost 4 bases to trimming and J lost 3 bases; unmatched junction nucleotides: 6. The CDR3 is 15 amino acids. The germline CDR1 and CDR2 sequences are MGHRA and YSYEKL. Here the CDR3 reads CASSPAGLAKETQYF. CDR3 nucleotides: TGCGCCAGCAGCCCGGCGGGACTAGCCAAAGAGACCCAGTACTTC.

The chain has TRBV28 and TRBJ1-3; 9 bases agree with TRBD1. V gave up 6 bases and J gave up 4 bases; unmatched junction bases: 13. CDR1 MDHEN and CDR2 SYDVKM come from the germline V gene. The CDR3 extends over 17 amino acids. The CDR3 loop reads CASRPPQGASAGNTIYF. CDR3 bases: TGTGCCAGCAGACCGCCACAGGGGGCATCGGCAGGAAACACCATATATTTT. Using reference TRBV28 and TRBJ1-3 for the parts outside the CDR3, the full variable domain is DVKVTQSSRYLVKRTGEKVFLECVQDMDHENMFWYRQDPGLGLRLIYFSYDVKMKEKGDIPEGYSVSREKKERFSLILESASTNQTSMYLCASRPPQGASAGNTIYFGEGSWLTVV.

The rearrangement links TRBV6-1 to TRBJ2-7; 10 bases are a match to TRBD2. Looked up from germline, CDR1 is MNHNS and CDR2 is SASEGT. V was pared by 6 bases and J by 5 bases, with 4 bases of the junction left unmatched. CDR3 length: 13 amino acids. The CDR3 DNA reads as TGTGCCAGCAGGCTAGCGGGAGCAAACGAGCAGTACTTC. Protein sequence: CASRLAGANEQYF.

The J gene is TRBJ2-1, the V gene TRBV30, with 9 bases identical to TRBD1. The V gene end was trimmed by 0 bases and the J gene end by 6 bases; junction bases not matched to a gene: 12. Per germline, CDR1 GTSNPN and CDR2 SVGIG (reference sequence). The CDR3 sequence is 17 residues long. The CDR3 sequence: CAWSVRLSGQGPNEQFF. The CDR3 DNA reads as TGTGCCTGGAGTGTACGCCTATCGGGACAGGGACCCAATGAGCAGTTCTTC.

The V and J genes are TRBV4-1 and TRBJ2-2; D uncertain. The ends were cut back, 4 bases at V and 6 bases at J, with 12 bases in the middle. This CDR3 has 14 amino acids. Germline V gene sequence: CDR1 MGHRA, CDR2 YSYEKL. CDR3 bases: TGCGCCAGCAGCCTCCGGAGTTTTTCCGGGGAGCTGTTTTTT. Translation gives CASSLRSFSGELFF.

The genes are TRBV9 and TRBJ1-2; D gene uncertain. Germline V CDR1 and CDR2: SGDLS, YYNGEE. V gave up 0 bases and J gave up 4 bases, with 13 bases separating them. This CDR3 spans 15 amino acids. This chain's CDR3 is CASSVAEGGIYGYTF. The CDR3 nucleotides read TGTGCCAGCAGCGTAGCTGAAGGCGGTATCTATGGCTACACCTTC.

The CDR3 sequence is CASASGSTDTQYF. In DNA form, the CDR3 reads TGTGCCAGCGCTAGCGGGAGTACAGATACGCAGTATTTT. J is TRBJ2-3 and V is TRBV7-3; 10 bases map to TRBD2. The CDR3 is 13 amino acids. CDR1 is SGHTA and CDR2 is FQGTGA in the germline V gene. The junction had 2 bases not matched to a gene; V was cut back by 8 bases and J by 3 bases. The full variable domain, rest sourced from reference TRBV7-3 and TRBJ2-3, is GAGVSQTPSNKVTEKGKYVELRCDPISGHTALYWYRQSLGQGPEFLIYFQGTGAADDSGLPNDRFFAVRPEGSVSTLKIQRTERGDSAVYLCASASGSTDTQYFGPGTRLTVL.